This TCR beta chain was documented in a study of control samples from healthy donors and cancer patients. CDR1 KGHSY and CDR2 FQNENV come from the germline V gene. V lost 3 bases to trimming and J lost 5 bases; unmatched junction nucleotides: 1. The CDR3 runs 14 residues. TCRdb keeps only in-frame clones here, not all; method: immunoSEQ multiplex PCR. Here the sample spans about 170,000 clones, 80% to 95% being singletons. This clone was detected only a few times. This clonotype originated in a woman aged 55-75 years in good health. The sequenced material came from blood. J is TRBJ2-2 and V is TRBV16; 9 nucleotides line up with TRBD1. The CDR3 sequence: CASSHGQGTGELFF. Written as DNA, the CDR3 is TGTGCCAGCAGCCACGGACAGGGGACCGGGGAGCTGTTTTTT.